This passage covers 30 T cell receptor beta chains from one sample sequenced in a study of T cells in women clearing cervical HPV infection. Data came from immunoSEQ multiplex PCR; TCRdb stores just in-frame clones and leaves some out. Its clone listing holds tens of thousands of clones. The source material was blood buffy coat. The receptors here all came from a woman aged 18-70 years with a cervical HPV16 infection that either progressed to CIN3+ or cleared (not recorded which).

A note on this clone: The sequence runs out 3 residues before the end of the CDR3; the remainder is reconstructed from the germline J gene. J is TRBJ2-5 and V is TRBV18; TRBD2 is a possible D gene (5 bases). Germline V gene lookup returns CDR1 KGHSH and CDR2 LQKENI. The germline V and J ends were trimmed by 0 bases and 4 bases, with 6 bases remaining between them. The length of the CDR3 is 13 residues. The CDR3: CASSPPAGETQYF. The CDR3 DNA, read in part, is TGTGCCAGCTCACCACCGGCGGGAGAGACC.

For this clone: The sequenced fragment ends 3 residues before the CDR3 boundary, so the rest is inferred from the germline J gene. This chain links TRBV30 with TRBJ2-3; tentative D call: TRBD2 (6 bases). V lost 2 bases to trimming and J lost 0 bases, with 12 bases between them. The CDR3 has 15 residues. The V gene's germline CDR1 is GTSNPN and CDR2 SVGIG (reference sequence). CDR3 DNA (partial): TGTGCCTGGAGTACCGGGACTCCGAGCACAGATACG. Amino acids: CAWSTGTPSTDT. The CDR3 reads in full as CAWSTGTPSTDTQYF.

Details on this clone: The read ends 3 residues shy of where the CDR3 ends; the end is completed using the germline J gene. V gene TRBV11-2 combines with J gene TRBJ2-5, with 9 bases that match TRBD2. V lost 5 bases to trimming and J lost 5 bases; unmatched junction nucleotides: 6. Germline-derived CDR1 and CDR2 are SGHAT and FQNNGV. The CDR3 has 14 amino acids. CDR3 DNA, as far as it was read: TGTGCCAGCAGCCCAGTCCTAGCGGGGGAGACC. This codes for CASSPVLAGET. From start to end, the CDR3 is CASSPVLAGETQYF.

The sequenced CDR3 bases are TGTGCCAGCACACCGCTCGGGACAGATACG. Amino acid sequence: CASTPLGTDT. The CDR3 in full is CASTPLGTDTQYF. This chain connects TRBV5-6 to TRBJ2-3; no clear D gene. The read comes to an end 3 residues before the CDR3 does, leaving the germline J gene to fill in the end. The ends were cut back, 6 bases at V and 3 bases at J, with 11 bases in the middle. The CDR3 length is 13 residues. Germline V lookup: CDR1 SGHDT, CDR2 YYEEEE.

Partial CDR3 DNA: TGTGCCAGTAGCACCGACAGCCGTGGGGGAAACACC. This gives the protein CASSTDSRGGNT. The whole CDR3 sequence reads CASSTDSRGGNTIYF. V is TRBV19 and J is TRBJ1-3, with a weak D call TRBD1 (5 bases). The read ends 3 residues shy of where the CDR3 ends; the end is completed using the germline J gene. The CDR3 consists of 15 residues. The V end lost 6 bases, the J end lost 4 bases, and 16 bases lay between the germline ends. Germline CDR1 and CDR2: LNHDA and SQIVND (reference sequence).

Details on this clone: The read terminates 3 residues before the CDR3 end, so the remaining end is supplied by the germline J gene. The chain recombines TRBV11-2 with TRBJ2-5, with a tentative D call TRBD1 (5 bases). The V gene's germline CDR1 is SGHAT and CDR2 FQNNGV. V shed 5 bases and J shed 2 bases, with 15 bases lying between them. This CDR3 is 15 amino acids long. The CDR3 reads CASSKGPGQQETQYF. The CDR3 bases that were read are TGTGCCAGCAGCAAGGGTCCAGGACAACAAGAGACC. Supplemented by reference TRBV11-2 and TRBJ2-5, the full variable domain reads EAGVAQSPRYKIIEKRQSVAFWCNPISGHATLYWYQQILGQGPKLLIQFQNNGVVDDSQLPKDRFSAERLKGVDSTLKIQPAKLEDSAVYLCASSKGPGQQETQYFGPGTRLLVL.

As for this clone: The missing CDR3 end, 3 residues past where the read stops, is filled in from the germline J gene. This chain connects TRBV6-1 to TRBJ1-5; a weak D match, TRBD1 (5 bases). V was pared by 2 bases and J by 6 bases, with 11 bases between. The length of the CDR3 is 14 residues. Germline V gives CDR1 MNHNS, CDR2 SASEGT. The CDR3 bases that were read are TGTGCCAGCAGTGAAAAGTGGCAGGGTCAGCCC. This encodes CASSEKWQGQP. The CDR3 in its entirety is CASSEKWQGQPQHF.

The CDR3 loop is CSARRQGSGNTIYF. The CDR3 bases that were read are TGCAGTGCTAGACGACAGGGATCTGGAAACACC. The chain has TRBV20-1 and TRBJ1-3, with 7 bases aligning to TRBD1. The read ends 3 residues before the CDR3 terminus; that terminus is restored from the germline J gene. With 2 bases clipped from V and 1 base from J, the junction kept 2 bases outside the gene matches. Germline V gene lookup returns CDR1 DFQATT and CDR2 SNEGSKA (reference sequence). The CDR3 has 14 residues.

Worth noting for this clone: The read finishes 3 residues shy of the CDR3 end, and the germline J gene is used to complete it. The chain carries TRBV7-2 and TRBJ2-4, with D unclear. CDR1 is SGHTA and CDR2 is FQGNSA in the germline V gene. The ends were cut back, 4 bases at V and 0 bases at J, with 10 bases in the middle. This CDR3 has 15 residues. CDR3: CASSYLGLAKNIQYF. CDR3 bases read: TGTGCCAGCAGCTACCTAGGTCTAGCCAAAAACATT.

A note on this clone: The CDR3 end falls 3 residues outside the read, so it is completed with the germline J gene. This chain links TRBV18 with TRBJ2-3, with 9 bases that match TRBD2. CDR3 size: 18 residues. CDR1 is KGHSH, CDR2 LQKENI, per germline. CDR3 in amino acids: CASSPRLAGLPYQETQYF. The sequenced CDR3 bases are TGTGCCAGCTCACCGAGGCTAGCGGGGCTGCCGTACCAAGAGACG.

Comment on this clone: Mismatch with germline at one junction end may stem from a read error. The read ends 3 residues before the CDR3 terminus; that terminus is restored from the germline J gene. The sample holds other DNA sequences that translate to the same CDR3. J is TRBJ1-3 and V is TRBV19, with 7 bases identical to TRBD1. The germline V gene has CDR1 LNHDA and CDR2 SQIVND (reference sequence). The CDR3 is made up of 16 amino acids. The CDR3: CASRLGGRSSGNTIYF. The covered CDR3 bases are TGTGCCAGTAGACTAGGGGGCCGTAGCTCTGGAAACACT.

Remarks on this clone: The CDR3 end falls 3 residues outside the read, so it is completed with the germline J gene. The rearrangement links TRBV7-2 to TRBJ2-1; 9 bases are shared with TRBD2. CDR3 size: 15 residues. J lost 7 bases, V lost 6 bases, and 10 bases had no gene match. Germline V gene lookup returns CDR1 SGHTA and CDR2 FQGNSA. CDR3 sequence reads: CASRGIAGVGNEQFF. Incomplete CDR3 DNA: TGTGCCAGCAGGGGAATAGCGGGAGTAGGTAATGAG.

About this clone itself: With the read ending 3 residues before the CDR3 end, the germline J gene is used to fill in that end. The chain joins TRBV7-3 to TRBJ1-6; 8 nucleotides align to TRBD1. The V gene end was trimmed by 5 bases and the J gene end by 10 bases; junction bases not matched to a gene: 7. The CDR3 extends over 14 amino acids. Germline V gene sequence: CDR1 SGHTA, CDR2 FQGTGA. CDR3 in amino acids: CASSPDRERSPLHF. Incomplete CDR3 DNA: TGTGCCAGCAGCCCGGACAGGGAACGGTCACCC.

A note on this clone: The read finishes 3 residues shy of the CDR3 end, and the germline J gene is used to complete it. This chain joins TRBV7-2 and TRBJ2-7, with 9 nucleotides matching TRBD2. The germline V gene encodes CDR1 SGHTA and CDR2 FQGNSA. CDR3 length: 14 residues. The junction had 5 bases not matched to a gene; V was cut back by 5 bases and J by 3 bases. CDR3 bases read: TGTGCCAGCAGCCATGGGACTAGCCTCTACGAG. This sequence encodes CASSHGTSLYE. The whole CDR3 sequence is CASSHGTSLYEQYF.

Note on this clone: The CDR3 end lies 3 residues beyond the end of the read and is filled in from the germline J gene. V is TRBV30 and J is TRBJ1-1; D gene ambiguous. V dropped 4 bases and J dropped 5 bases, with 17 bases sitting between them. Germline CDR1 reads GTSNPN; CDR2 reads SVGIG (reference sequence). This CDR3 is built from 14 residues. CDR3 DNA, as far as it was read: TGTGCCTGGAAGACGGCCCCCGCGGAAACTGAA. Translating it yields CAWKTAPAETE. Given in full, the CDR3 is CAWKTAPAETEAFF.

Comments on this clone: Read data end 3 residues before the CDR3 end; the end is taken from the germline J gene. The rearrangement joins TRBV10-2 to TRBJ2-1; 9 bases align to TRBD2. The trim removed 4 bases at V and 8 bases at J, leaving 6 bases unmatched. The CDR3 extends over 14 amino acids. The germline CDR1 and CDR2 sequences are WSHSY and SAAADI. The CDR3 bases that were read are TGCGCCAGCAGTGTTAGCGGGAGAGCCCATGAG. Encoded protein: CASSVSGRAHE. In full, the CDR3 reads CASSVSGRAHEQFF.

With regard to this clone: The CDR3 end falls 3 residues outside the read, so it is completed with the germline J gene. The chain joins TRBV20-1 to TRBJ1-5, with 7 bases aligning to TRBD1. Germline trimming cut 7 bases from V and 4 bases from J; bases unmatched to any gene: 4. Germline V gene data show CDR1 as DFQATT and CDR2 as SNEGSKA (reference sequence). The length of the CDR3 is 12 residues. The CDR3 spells CSGSTGNQPQHF. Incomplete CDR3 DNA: TGCAGTGGCTCGACAGGGAATCAGCCC.

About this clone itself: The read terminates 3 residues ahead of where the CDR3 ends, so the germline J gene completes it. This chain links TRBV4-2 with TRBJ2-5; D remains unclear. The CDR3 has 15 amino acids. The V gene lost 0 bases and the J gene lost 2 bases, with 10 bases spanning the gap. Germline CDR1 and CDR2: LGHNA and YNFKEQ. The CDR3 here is CASSQDASSQETQYF. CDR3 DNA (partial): TGTGCCAGCAGCCAAGATGCGAGTAGTCAAGAGACC.

The CDR3 DNA, read in part, is TGCGCCAGCCAGGGAGTCGTTACCGGGGAG. Its protein product is CASQGVVTGE. The entire CDR3 is CASQGVVTGELFF. V and J are TRBV5-1 and TRBJ2-2, with D perhaps being TRBD1 or TRBD2 (5 bases each). The CDR3 extends 3 residues past the end of the read, so its final part is completed from the germline J gene. V shed 7 bases and J shed 5 bases, with 12 bases lying between them. This CDR3 contains 13 residues. Per germline, CDR1 SGHRS and CDR2 YFSETQ.

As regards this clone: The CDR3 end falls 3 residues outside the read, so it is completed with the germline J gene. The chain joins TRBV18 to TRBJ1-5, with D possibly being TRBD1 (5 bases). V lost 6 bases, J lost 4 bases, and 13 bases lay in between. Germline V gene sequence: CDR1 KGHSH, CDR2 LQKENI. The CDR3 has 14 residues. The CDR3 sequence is CASSTDSGNQPQHF. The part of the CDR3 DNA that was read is TGTGCCAGCTCCACAGACAGTGGAAATCAGCCC. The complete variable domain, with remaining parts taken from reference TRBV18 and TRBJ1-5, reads NAGVMQNPRHLVRRRGQEARLRCSPMKGHSHVYWYRQLPEEGLKFMVYLQKENIIDESGMPKERFSAEFPKEGPSILRIQQVVRGDSAAYFCASSTDSGNQPQHFGDGTRLSIL.

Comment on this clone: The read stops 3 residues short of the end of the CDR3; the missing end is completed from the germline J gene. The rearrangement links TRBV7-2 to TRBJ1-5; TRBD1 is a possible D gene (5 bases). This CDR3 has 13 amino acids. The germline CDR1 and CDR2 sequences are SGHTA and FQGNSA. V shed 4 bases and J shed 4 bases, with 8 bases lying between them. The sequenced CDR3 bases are TGTGCCAGCAGCTCCCAGGGAAATCAGCCC. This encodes CASSSQGNQP. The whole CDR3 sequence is CASSSQGNQPQHF.

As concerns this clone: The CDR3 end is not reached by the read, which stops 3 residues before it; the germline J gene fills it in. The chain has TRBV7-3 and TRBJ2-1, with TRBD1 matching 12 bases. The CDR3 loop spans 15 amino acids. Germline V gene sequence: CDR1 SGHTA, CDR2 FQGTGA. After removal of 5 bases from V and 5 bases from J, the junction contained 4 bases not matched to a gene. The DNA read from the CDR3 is TGTGCCAGCAGCGACCGGGACAGGGGGCACAATGAG. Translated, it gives CASSDRDRGHNE. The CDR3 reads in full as CASSDRDRGHNEQFF.

The covered CDR3 bases are TGTGCCAGCATGAGGGGGTCGGCTAGCTCTGAGACC. As protein: CASMRGSASSET. The whole CDR3 sequence is CASMRGSASSETQYF. V and J are TRBV2 and TRBJ2-5; D is possibly TRBD1 (6 bases). The read stops 3 residues short of the end of the CDR3; the missing end is completed from the germline J gene. The CDR3 is made up of 15 amino acids. V was trimmed by 7 bases and J by 5 bases, leaving 20 bases between them. Germline-derived CDR1 and CDR2 are SNHLY and FYNNEI. The whole variable domain, filled in from reference TRBV2 and TRBJ2-5, reads EPEVTQTPSHQVTQMGQEVILRCVPISNHLYFYWYRQILGQKVEFLVSFYNNEISEKSEIFDDQFSVERPDGSNFTLKIRSTKLEDSAMYFCASMRGSASSETQYFGPGTRLLVL.

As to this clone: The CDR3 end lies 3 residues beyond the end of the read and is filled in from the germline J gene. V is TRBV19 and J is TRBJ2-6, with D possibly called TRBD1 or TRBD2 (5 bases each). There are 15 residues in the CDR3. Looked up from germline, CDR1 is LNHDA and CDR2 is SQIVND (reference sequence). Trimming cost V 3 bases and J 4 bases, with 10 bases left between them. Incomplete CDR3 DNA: TGTGCCAGTAGTATGTGGAGGACAGGGGCCAACGTC. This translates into CASSMWRTGANV. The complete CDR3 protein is CASSMWRTGANVLTF.

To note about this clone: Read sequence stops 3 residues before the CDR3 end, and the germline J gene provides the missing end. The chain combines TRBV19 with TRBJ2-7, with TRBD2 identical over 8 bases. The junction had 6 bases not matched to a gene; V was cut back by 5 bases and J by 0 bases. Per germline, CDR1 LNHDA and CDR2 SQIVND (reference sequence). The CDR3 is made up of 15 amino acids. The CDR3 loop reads CASSSPSGHSYEQYF. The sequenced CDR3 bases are TGTGCCAGTAGTTCCCCTAGCGGGCACTCCTACGAG.

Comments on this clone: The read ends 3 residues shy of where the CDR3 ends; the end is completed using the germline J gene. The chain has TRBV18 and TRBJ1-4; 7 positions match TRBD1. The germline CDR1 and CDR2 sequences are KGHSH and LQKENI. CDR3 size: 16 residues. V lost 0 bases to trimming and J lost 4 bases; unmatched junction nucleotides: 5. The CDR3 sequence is CASSPPGDRSNEKLFF. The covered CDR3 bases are TGTGCCAGCTCACCACCGGGGGACAGAAGTAATGAAAAA. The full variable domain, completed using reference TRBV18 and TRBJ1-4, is NAGVMQNPRHLVRRRGQEARLRCSPMKGHSHVYWYRQLPEEGLKFMVYLQKENIIDESGMPKERFSAEFPKEGPSILRIQQVVRGDSAAYFCASSPPGDRSNEKLFFGSGTQLSVL.

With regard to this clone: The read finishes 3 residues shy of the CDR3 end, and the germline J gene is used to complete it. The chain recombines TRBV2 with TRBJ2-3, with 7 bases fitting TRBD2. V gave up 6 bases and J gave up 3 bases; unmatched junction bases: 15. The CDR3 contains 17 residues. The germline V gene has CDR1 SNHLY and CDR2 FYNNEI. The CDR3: CASSGGSTGGWTDTQYF. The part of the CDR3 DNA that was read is TGTGCCAGCAGCGGAGGTTCCACGGGGGGTTGGACAGATACG. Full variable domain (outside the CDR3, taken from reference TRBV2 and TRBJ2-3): EPEVTQTPSHQVTQMGQEVILRCVPISNHLYFYWYRQILGQKVEFLVSFYNNEISEKSEIFDDQFSVERPDGSNFTLKIRSTKLEDSAMYFCASSGGSTGGWTDTQYFGPGTRLTVL.

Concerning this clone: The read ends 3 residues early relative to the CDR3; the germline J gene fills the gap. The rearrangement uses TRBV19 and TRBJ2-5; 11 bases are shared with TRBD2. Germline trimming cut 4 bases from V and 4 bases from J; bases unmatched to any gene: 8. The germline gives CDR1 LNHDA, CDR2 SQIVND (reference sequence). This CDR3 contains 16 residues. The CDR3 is CASSTLPLAGAETQYF. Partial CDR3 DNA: TGTGCCAGTAGTACGCTTCCACTAGCGGGAGCAGAGACC.

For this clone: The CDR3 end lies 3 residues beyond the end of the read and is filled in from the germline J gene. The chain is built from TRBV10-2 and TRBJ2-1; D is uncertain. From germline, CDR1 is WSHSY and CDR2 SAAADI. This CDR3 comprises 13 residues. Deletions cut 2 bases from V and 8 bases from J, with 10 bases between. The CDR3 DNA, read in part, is TGCGCCAGCAGTGAGCAGCCCAGCGATGAG. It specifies CASSEQPSDE. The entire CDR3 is CASSEQPSDEQFF.

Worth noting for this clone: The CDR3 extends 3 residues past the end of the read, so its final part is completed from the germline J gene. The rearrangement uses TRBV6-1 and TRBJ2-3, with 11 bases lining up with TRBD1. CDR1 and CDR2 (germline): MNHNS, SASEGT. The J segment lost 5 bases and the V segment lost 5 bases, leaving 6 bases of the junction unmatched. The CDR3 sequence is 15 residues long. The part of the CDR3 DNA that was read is TGTGCCAGCAGTAAAGGACAGGGGGCTGGAGATACG. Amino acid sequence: CASSKGQGAGDT. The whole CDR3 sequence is CASSKGQGAGDTQYF.